This entry lists 8 T cell receptor beta chains sequenced from one sample in a study of cytotoxic CD8 clonotypes in ibrutinib-treated CLL. The protocol was immunoSEQ multiplex PCR, while the TCRdb copy is restricted to in-frame clones and leaves out a portion. This sample has 150,000 to 200,000 clones, with 84% found just once. The sequencing used PBMCs, collected after 24 months of ibrutinib treatment. Receptors originate from a human donor with chronic lymphocytic leukemia.

The chain links TRBV13 to TRBJ2-3; 7 bases align to TRBD2. Looked up from germline, CDR1 is PRHDT and CDR2 is FYEKMQ (reference sequence). This CDR3 comprises 16 residues. Trimming took 0 bases from V and 2 from J; bases not matched to a gene: 5. In nucleotides, the CDR3 is TGTGCCAGCAGCTTAGGTGGCCTAGCGGTCACAGATACGCAGTATTTT. Its protein is CASSLGGLAVTDTQYF.

The chain links TRBV29-1 to TRBJ2-7, with 8 bases fitting TRBD1. CDR1 and CDR2 (germline): SQVTM, ANQGSEA. The CDR3 sequence is 14 residues long. Germline trimming cut 4 bases from V and 3 bases from J; bases unmatched to any gene: 8. The CDR3 nucleotides are TGCAGCGTTGCTGGCAGGGGGCCTATCTACGAGCAGTACTTC. This gives the protein CSVAGRGPIYEQYF.

Notes on this clone: A junction end diverges from the germline sequence, so it may reflect a read error. This chain joins TRBV5-1 and TRBJ2-7; no clear D gene. This CDR3 has 11 residues. Looked up from germline, CDR1 is SGHRS and CDR2 is YFSETQ. The CDR3 DNA follows: TGTGCCAGCAGCACCACCTACGAGCAGTACTTC. It codes for CASSTTYEQYF.

V is TRBV30 and J is TRBJ1-2; no clear D. V lost 4 bases and J 4 bases, leaving 13 bases between the germline ends. This CDR3 spans 13 amino acids. CDR1 and CDR2 (germline): GTSNPN, SVGIG (reference sequence). Written as DNA, the CDR3 is TGTGCCTGGATGAGTTGGCGCAGCTATGGCTACACCTTC. As protein: CAWMSWRSYGYTF. The full variable domain, with the rest looked up from reference TRBV30 and TRBJ1-2, is SQTIHQWPATLVQPVGSPLSLECTVEGTSNPNLYWYRQAAGRGLQLLFYSVGIGQISSEVPQNLSASRPQDRQFILSSKKLLLSDSGFYLCAWMSWRSYGYTFGSGTRLTVV.

The chain carries TRBV2 and TRBJ1-1; D ambiguous. Trimming shortened V by 9 bases and J by 1 base, and 9 bases separated the two germline ends. This CDR3 region has 12 residues. Germline-derived CDR1 and CDR2 are SNHLY and FYNNEI. CDR3 nucleotides: TGTGCCAGATCTGTGCAGAACACTGAAGCTTTCTTT. It translates to CARSVQNTEAFF.

The rearrangement uses TRBV19 and TRBJ2-7; the match to TRBD1 covers 9 bases. The germline V gene has CDR1 LNHDA and CDR2 SQIVND (reference sequence). CDR3 length: 12 residues. V lost 7 bases, J lost 3 bases, and 1 base stayed unmatched. CDR3 bases: TGTGCCAGTATGGACAGGGGCTACGAGCAGTACTTC. This sequence encodes CASMDRGYEQYF.

J is TRBJ2-7 and V is TRBV7-6; 9 positions agree with TRBD2. CDR3 length equals 16 residues. Germline CDR1 and CDR2: SGHVS and FNYEAQ. After removal of 5 bases from V and 2 bases from J, the junction contained 10 bases not matched to a gene. The CDR3 nucleotides read TGTGCCAGCAGCCCCCGGGTAGCGGGAGATGCCTACGAGCAGTACTTC. This encodes CASSPRVAGDAYEQYF.

The chain combines TRBV14 with TRBJ2-1; TRBD2 agrees at 8 bases. Germline CDR1 is SGHDN and CDR2 is FVKESK. This CDR3 contains 15 residues. V lost 3 bases and J lost 2; bases outside the gene matches: 3. DNA for the CDR3: TGTGCCAGCAGCCACTGGCGGGGGGCCTACAATGAGCAGTTCTTC. Its translation is CASSHWRGAYNEQFF.